A single T cell receptor (beta chain) is shown here with its context. In the source study's methods: By means of reference gene primer amplification, nucleated cell counts were estimated. Profiling relied on immunoSEQ multiplex PCR, and the TCRdb table lists in-frame clones only, not all of them. Clone size and V and J calls were adopted from that table, with D and trimming inferred from the DNA. The data contain just under 350,000 clones, about nine tenths of them singletons. The data derive from a study of blood T cell repertoires in COVID-19. About the research overall: Specimens from acute and convalescent COVID-19 originated in the United States, Italy and Spain.

The CDR3 contains 16 residues. Trimming at V came to 2 bases and at J to 6 bases, leaving 11 bases not matched to a gene. Per germline, CDR1 GTSNPN and CDR2 SVGIG (reference sequence). Input material: peripheral blood. V usage is TRBV30 and J usage is TRBJ2-3; TRBD2 matches 10 bases. The TCR comes from a woman between 50 and 59 years old with COVID-19, enrolled during active disease. The DNA of the CDR3 is TGTGCCTGGAGTCCTCCCAATCCGGGACTAGCGGATACGCAGTATTTT. This codes for CAWSPPNPGLADTQYF.